The clone carrying this TCR beta chain was recorded at least ten times. Its specificity is unknown. Aged 18 to 65, the patients had hyperthyroidism that was newly diagnosed and had lasted under 2 months. Isolation of PBMCs was performed on around 9.4 ml fresh peripheral blood. The data were obtained in a study of T cells in Graves' hyperthyroidism and ophthalmopathy. The CDR3 loop spans 13 amino acids. Per the germline V gene, CDR1 is SGHTA and CDR2 is FQGNSA. The V end lost 5 bases, the J end lost 4 bases, and 9 bases lay between the germline ends. Researchers took RNA transcripts and amplified the TCR beta CDR3 regions from them. First-round RT-PCR of the TCR CDR3 relied on the HTBI primer set. TCRdb re-called the multiplex PCR reads with MiXCR, one entry per CDR3 protein. The table has some 620,000 distinct CDR3 sequences, roughly 16% seen once. Notes on the study in general: Patients with ophthalmopathy were separated from those with stable hyperthyroidism by a 13 V-J model. Ophthalmopathy, which appeared later, was predicted by the model a median approximately 6 months before onset.

The chain uses TRBV7-2 and TRBJ2-1; D unresolved. Sequencing was carried out using blood. The receptor was derived from a woman under 40 with Graves' hyperthyroidism. The CDR3 reads CASSPMGYNEQFF. Here the CDR3 DNA reads TGTGCCAGCAGCCCCATGGGGTACAATGAGCAGTTCTTC.